The entry below gives a single T cell receptor (beta chain) sequence along with its context. Here immunoSEQ multiplex PCR was the method, and the copy in TCRdb shows in-frame clones only, minus some. Found here are approximately 67,000 clones, about 87% of them singletons; the top ten hold around 8%. This CDR3 contains 11 residues. Per germline, CDR1 DFQATT and CDR2 SNEGSKA (reference sequence). V lost 2 bases, J lost 3 bases, and 5 bases lay in between. The data derive from a study of blood T cell repertoires in COVID-19. Whole-study context: The analysed material was cDNA or gDNA that came from T cells, B-cell-depleted T cells, or PBMCs.

The TCR sequence derives from a man aged 45-60 years with active COVID-19. The sequencing sample was made of peripheral blood. V is TRBV20-1 and J is TRBJ2-7, with a tentative D call TRBD1 (5 bases). The CDR3 sequence: CSARRGYEQYF. As DNA, the CDR3 is TGCAGTGCTAGAAGGGGCTACGAGCAGTACTTC.